The 22 T cell receptor beta chains listed next were all sequenced from one sample in a study of Ad26.COV2.S vaccination and SARS-CoV-2 variants. As for treatment: about 20 received Ad26.COV2.S at low or high dose, single or two shots; 5 received placebo; per-sample allocation not given. Repertoires come from day 63 after the first vaccine or placebo injection. The table came from immunoSEQ multiplex PCR; TCRdb's copy has only in-frame clones and leaves some out. The table lists 300,000 to 400,000 clones, around 89% of them singletons, with 5% in the top ten. The starting material was peripheral blood, obtained in a trial of Ad26.COV2.S vaccine versus placebo. The receptors were sampled from a person between 18 and 65 years old who received the Ad26.COV2.S COVID-19 vaccine or a placebo.

The chain joins TRBV11-2 to TRBJ2-3; TRBD2 aligns across 9 bases. The germline V gene encodes CDR1 SGHAT and CDR2 FQNNGV. The V gene end was trimmed by 5 bases and the J gene end by 3 bases; junction bases not matched to a gene: 9. CDR3 length: 16 amino acids. The CDR3 reads CASSPRNSGSTDTQYF. In nucleotides, the CDR3 is TGTGCCAGCAGCCCCAGGAATAGCGGGAGTACAGATACGCAGTATTTT.

The CDR3 region is CASSRERGEQFF. Written as DNA, the CDR3 is TGTGCCAGCAGCAGAGAGAGGGGCGAGCAGTTCTTC. V is TRBV7-8 and J is TRBJ2-1; D is perhaps TRBD1 or TRBD2 (5 bases each). The CDR3 is 12 amino acids. Germline V lookup: CDR1 SGHVS, CDR2 FQNEAQ. Trimming pared 5 bases from V and 10 bases from J, leaving 12 bases between.

This chain connects TRBV12-3 or TRBV12-4 to TRBJ2-1; tentative D call: TRBD2 (6 bases). V was shortened by 7 bases and J by 7 bases, with 14 bases between the two germline ends. There are 13 residues in the CDR3. The CDR3 here is CASTSYRGNEQFF. In nucleotides, the CDR3 is TGTGCCAGCACCAGTTACCGGGGGAATGAGCAGTTCTTC.

This clone was found a few times. The chain uses TRBV5-4 and TRBJ1-1; possibly TRBD1 for D (5 bases). The germline V gene has CDR1 SGHNT and CDR2 YYREEE (reference sequence). The CDR3 runs to 16 residues. V gave up 0 bases and J gave up 6 bases, with 18 bases separating them. CDR3 amino acids: CASSLAHTGGFPEAFF. The DNA of the CDR3 is TGTGCCAGCAGCTTGGCCCACACAGGAGGATTTCCTGAAGCTTTCTTT.

This chain uses TRBV12-5 with TRBJ2-2, with TRBD2 matching 11 bases. Trimming removed 4 bases from V and 4 bases from J; junction bases left unmatched: 5. Germline CDR1 reads LGHNT; CDR2 reads FRNRAP. The CDR3 consists of 16 residues. The CDR3 is CASGSELAGGTGELFF. Written as DNA, the CDR3 is TGTGCTAGTGGTTCTGAGCTAGCGGGAGGCACCGGGGAGCTGTTTTTT.

V gene TRBV7-9 combines with J gene TRBJ1-2; D is unclear. Trimming took off 5 bases at V and 7 bases at J, with 11 bases between the two ends. This CDR3 comprises 12 residues. Germline CDR1 is SEHNR and CDR2 is FQNEAQ (reference sequence). CDR3 DNA sequence: TGTGCCAGCAGCGGCTGGGAGGGTGGCTACACCTTC. Protein: CASSGWEGGYTF.

V and J are TRBV9 and TRBJ1-1; D not resolved. The CDR3 contains 14 residues. CDR1 is SGDLS, CDR2 YYNGEE, per germline. Trimming removed 4 bases at V and 0 bases at J, with 10 bases between. This CDR3 reads CASSTTWVNTEAFF. The CDR3 nucleotides are TGTGCCAGCAGCACGACTTGGGTGAACACTGAAGCTTTCTTT.

V is TRBV7-9 and J is TRBJ1-4, with D uncertain. The V and J ends lost 1 base and 8 bases respectively, with 11 bases between them. The germline V gene encodes CDR1 SEHNR and CDR2 FQNEAQ (reference sequence). The CDR3 runs to 14 residues. The CDR3 coding sequence is TGTGCCAGCAGCTTAGTCGGTCCCGGGGAAAAACTGTTTTTT. Its translation is CASSLVGPGEKLFF.

This chain links TRBV11-1 with TRBJ2-7, with D possibly being TRBD2 (6 bases). CDR3 length equals 16 residues. Germline assignment: CDR1 SGHAT and CDR2 FQDESV (reference sequence). V was trimmed by 1 base and J by 0 bases, leaving 13 bases between them. CDR3 bases: TGTGCCAGCAGCTTAGATCAGGGAGGCCGCTCCTACGAGCAGTACTTC. It encodes CASSLDQGGRSYEQYF.

The CDR3 nucleotides are TGTGCCAGCAGACGTTGGACTAGCGGGGGTTACGAGCAGTACTTC. Protein: CASRRWTSGGYEQYF. The V call is TRBV27, the J call TRBJ2-7, with 13 bases identical to TRBD2. The CDR3 sequence is 15 residues long. Germline V CDR1 and CDR2: MNHEY, SMNVEV (reference sequence). V gave up 6 bases and J gave up 4 bases; unmatched junction bases: 6.

V is TRBV7-9 and J is TRBJ2-2; a possible D gene is TRBD2 (6 bases). In germline, CDR1 is SEHNR, CDR2 FQNEAQ (reference sequence). V was pared by 1 base and J by 0 bases, with 9 bases between. This CDR3 region has 16 residues. This chain's CDR3 is CASSLGRGTNTGELFF. CDR3 coding DNA: TGTGCCAGCAGCTTAGGACGCGGGACGAACACCGGGGAGCTGTTTTTT.

This clone has only one observation. V usage is TRBV25-1 and J usage is TRBJ1-1; 7 bases agree with TRBD1. V lost 2 bases to trimming and J lost 7 bases; unmatched junction nucleotides: 10. This CDR3 comprises 15 residues. The germline gives CDR1 MGHDK, CDR2 SYGVNS. CDR3 DNA: TGTGCCAGCAGTGAACCAACAGGGGCGATTGGTGAAGCTTTCTTT. Translated, it gives CASSEPTGAIGEAFF.

This chain joins TRBV4-3 and TRBJ1-3; D gene unclear. CDR3 length equals 15 residues. V was shortened by 1 base and J by 4 bases, with 11 bases between the two germline ends. Germline V gene sequence: CDR1 LGHNA, CDR2 YSLEER. The CDR3, as DNA: TGCGCCAGCAGCCAAGTGGCCACCGACGGAAACACCATATATTTT. Its translation is CASSQVATDGNTIYF.

The CDR3 is CASSDSSRSTDTQYF. CDR3 bases: TGTGCCAGCAGTGACAGTTCCAGGAGCACAGATACGCAGTATTTT. This chain joins TRBV25-1 and TRBJ2-3; D uncertain. Trimming removed 3 bases at V and 0 bases at J, with 10 bases between. Germline-derived CDR1 and CDR2 are MGHDK and SYGVNS. CDR3 size: 15 residues.

The chain links TRBV4-3 to TRBJ1-2; TRBD1 agrees at 8 bases. The junction had 10 bases not matched to a gene; V was cut back by 1 base and J by 3 bases. The length of the CDR3 is 17 residues. Germline assignment: CDR1 LGHNA and CDR2 YSLEER. This CDR3 reads CASSQVFRGREDYGYTF. Here the CDR3 DNA reads TGCGCCAGCAGCCAAGTATTCAGGGGGCGGGAGGACTATGGCTACACCTTC.

V is TRBV24-1 and J is TRBJ2-3, with 10 bases that match TRBD1. CDR3 length: 16 amino acids. The trim removed 3 bases at V and 11 bases at J, leaving 13 bases unmatched. Germline assignment: CDR1 KGHDR and CDR2 SFDVKD. The CDR3 region is CATSDLPVPGQGRQYF. The CDR3 nucleotides are TGTGCCACCAGTGATCTCCCGGTCCCGGGACAGGGGAGGCAGTATTTT.

This sequence joins TRBV24-1 and TRBJ2-1, with D possibly TRBD1 on 6 matching bases. Looked up from germline, CDR1 is KGHDR and CDR2 is SFDVKD. CDR3 length: 11 residues. V shed 4 bases and J shed 10 bases, with 7 bases lying between them. The CDR3 DNA is TGTGCCACCAGTGAAGGACAGGAGCAGTTCTTC. Amino acid sequence: CATSEGQEQFF.

The chain combines TRBV2 with TRBJ2-1; no definite D call. The CDR3 runs 12 residues. Trimming took 6 bases from V and 5 from J, leaving 8 bases between them. Germline CDR1 is SNHLY and CDR2 is FYNNEI. This CDR3 is CASRIENNEQFF. The CDR3 DNA is TGTGCCAGCAGAATCGAAAACAATGAGCAGTTCTTC.

This CDR3 is CASSASLASGELFF. The CDR3 DNA sequence: TGTGCCAGCAGCGCCAGCCTAGCATCCGGGGAGCTGTTTTTT. The J gene is TRBJ2-2, the V gene TRBV9; TRBD2 is a possible D gene (5 bases). Germline lookup yields CDR1 SGDLS and CDR2 YYNGEE. V lost 3 bases, J lost 6 bases, and 12 bases lay in between. This CDR3 is 14 amino acids long.

V usage is TRBV28 and J usage is TRBJ2-2; 10 bases fit TRBD1. Germline trimming cut 7 bases from V and 3 bases from J; bases unmatched to any gene: 8. Germline V lookup: CDR1 MDHEN, CDR2 SYDVKM. CDR3 length: 16 residues. CDR3 sequence reads: CASTPGTGEDTGELFF. CDR3 nucleotide sequence: TGTGCCAGCACCCCCGGGACAGGGGAGGACACCGGGGAGCTGTTTTTT.

The chain joins TRBV7-9 to TRBJ2-7; no reliable D call. This CDR3 has 16 amino acids. The germline V gene has CDR1 SEHNR and CDR2 FQNEAQ (reference sequence). Between the trimmed V and J ends, which lost 1 base and 0 bases, there was a span of 13 bases. The CDR3 sequence: CASSLESEFYSYEQYF. DNA for the CDR3: TGTGCCAGCAGCTTAGAATCAGAATTTTACTCCTACGAGCAGTACTTC. Full variable domain (remainder filled in from reference TRBV7-9 and TRBJ2-7): DTGVSQNPRHKITKRGQNVTFRCDPISEHNRLYWYRQTLGQGPEFLTYFQNEAQLEKSRLLSDRFSAERPKGSFSTLEIQRTEQGDSAMYLCASSLESEFYSYEQYFGPGTRLTVT.

This clone has only one observation. The genes are TRBV7-3 and TRBJ2-3, with a possible D match to TRBD2 (5 bases). This CDR3 is built from 15 residues. The germline CDR1 and CDR2 sequences are SGHTA and FQGTGA. Trimming left V 5 bases short and J 4 bases short, with 16 bases between. CDR3 sequence (DNA): TGTGCCAGCAGCCCGTCCGGACTCGCCTCAGATACGCAGTATTTT. This codes for CASSPSGLASDTQYF.